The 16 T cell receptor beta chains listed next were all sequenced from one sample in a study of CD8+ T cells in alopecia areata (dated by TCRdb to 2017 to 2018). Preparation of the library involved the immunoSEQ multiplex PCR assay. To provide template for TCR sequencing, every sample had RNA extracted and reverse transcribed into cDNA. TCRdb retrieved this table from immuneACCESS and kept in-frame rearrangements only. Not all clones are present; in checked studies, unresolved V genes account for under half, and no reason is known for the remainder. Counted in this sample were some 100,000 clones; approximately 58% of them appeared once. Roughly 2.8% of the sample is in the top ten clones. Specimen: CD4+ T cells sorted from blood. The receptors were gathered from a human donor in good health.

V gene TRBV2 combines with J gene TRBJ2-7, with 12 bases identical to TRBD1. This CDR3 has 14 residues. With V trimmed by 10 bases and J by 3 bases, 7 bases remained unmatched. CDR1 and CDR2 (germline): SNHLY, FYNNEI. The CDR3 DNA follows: TGTGCCACTTCCGGGACAGGGGGCGACTACGAGCAGTACTTC. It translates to CATSGTGGDYEQYF.

The CDR3 sequence is CASSVDRGPVIEQYF. The CDR3 region has the DNA TGTGCCAGCAGCGTAGATAGGGGCCCTGTAATCGAGCAGTACTTC. The chain uses TRBV9 and TRBJ2-7; D is possibly TRBD1 (5 bases). The germline V and J ends were trimmed by 0 bases and 6 bases, with 16 bases remaining between them. The CDR3 runs to 15 residues. Looked up from germline, CDR1 is SGDLS and CDR2 is YYNGEE.

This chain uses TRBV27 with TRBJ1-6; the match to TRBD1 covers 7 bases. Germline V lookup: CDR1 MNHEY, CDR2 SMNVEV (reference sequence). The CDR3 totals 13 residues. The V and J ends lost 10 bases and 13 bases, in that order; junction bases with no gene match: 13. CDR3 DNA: TGTGCCACCGGCGGGACAGACAATACCCCCCTCCACTTT. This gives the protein CATGGTDNTPLHF.

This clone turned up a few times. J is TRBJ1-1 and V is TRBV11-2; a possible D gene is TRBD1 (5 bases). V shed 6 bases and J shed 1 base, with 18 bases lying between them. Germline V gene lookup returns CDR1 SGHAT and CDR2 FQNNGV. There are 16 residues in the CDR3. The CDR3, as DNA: TGTGCCAGCAGACCATCGACGGGGACGGCGAACACTGAAGCTTTCTTT. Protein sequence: CASRPSTGTANTEAFF.

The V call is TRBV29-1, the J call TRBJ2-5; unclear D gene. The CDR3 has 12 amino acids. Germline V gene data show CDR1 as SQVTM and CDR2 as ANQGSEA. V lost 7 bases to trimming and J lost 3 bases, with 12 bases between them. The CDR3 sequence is CSARKEEETQYF. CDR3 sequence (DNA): TGCAGCGCCCGGAAAGAGGAAGAGACCCAGTACTTC. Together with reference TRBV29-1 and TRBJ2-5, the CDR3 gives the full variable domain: SAVISQKPSRDICQRGTSLTIQCQVDSQVTMMFWYRQQPGQSLTLIATANQGSEATYESGFVIDKFPISRPNLTFSTLTVSNMSPEDSSIYLCSARKEEETQYFGPGTRLLVL.

In DNA, the CDR3 is TGTGCCAGCAGTGAAATGGGGACAGGGGCCTACGAGCAGTACTTC. This gives the protein CASSEMGTGAYEQYF. The V call is TRBV2, the J call TRBJ2-7, with TRBD1 matching over 10 bases. The CDR3 extends over 15 amino acids. V trimming: 2 bases; J trimming: 2 bases; junction bases outside the gene matches: 3. CDR1 and CDR2 from the germline V gene are SNHLY and FYNNEI.

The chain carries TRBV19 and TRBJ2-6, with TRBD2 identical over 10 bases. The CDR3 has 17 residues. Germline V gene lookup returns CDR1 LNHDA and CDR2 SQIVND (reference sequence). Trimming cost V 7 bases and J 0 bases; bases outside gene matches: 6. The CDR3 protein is CASTERGGLSGANVLTF. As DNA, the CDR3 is TGTGCCAGTACGGAGCGGGGGGGCCTCTCTGGGGCCAACGTCCTGACTTTC.

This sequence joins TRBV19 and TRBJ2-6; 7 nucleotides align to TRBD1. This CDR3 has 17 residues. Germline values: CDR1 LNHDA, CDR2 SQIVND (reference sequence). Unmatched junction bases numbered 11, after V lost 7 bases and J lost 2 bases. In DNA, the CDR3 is TGTGCCAGTACCGATAGAGGGGGCGCGGCTGGGGCCAACGTCCTGACTTTC. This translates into CASTDRGGAAGANVLTF.

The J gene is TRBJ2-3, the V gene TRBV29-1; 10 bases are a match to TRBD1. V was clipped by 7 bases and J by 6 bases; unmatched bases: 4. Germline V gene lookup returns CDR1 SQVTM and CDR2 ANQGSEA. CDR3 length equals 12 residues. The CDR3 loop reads CSAGTGVDTQYF. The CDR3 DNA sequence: TGCAGCGCCGGGACAGGGGTGGATACGCAGTATTTT.

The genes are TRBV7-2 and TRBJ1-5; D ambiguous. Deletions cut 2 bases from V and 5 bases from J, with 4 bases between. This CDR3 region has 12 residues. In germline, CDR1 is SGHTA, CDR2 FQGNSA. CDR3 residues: CASSLSHQPQHF. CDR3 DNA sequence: TGTGCCAGCAGCTTATCGCATCAGCCCCAGCATTTT. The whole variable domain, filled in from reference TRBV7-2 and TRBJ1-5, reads GAGVSQSPSNKVTEKGKDVELRCDPISGHTALYWYRQSLGQGLEFLIYFQGNSAPDKSGLPSDRFSAERTGGSVSTLTIQRTQQEDSAVYLCASSLSHQPQHFGDGTRLSIL.

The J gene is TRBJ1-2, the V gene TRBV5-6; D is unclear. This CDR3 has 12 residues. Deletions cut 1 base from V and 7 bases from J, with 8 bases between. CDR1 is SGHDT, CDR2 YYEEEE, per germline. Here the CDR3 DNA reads TGTGCCAGCAGCTTGACGGAGCTTGGCTACACCTTC. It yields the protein CASSLTELGYTF.

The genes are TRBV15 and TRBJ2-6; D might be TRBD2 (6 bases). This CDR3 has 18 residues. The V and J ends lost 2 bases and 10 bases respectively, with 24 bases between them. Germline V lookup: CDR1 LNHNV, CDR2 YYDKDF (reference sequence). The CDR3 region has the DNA TGTGCCACCAGCAGACCGTCGGGCGGCGGGGTTGGGGAAAACGTCCTGACTTTC. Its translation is CATSRPSGGGVGENVLTF.

The CDR3 nucleotides are TGCGCCAGCAGCCCCACGACAGGGAGGAACACTGAAGCTTTCTTT. Its protein product is CASSPTTGRNTEAFF. This sequence joins TRBV5-1 and TRBJ1-1, with 7 bases matching TRBD1. Per the germline V gene, CDR1 is SGHRS and CDR2 is YFSETQ. The CDR3 sequence is 15 residues long. The V and J ends lost 4 bases and 1 base, in that order; junction bases with no gene match: 7.

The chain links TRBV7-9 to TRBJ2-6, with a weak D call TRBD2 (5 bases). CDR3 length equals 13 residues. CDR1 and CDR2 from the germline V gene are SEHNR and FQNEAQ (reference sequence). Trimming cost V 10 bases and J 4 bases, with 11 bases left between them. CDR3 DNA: TGTGCCACCCGGGGTCTCGGGGCCAACGTCCTGACTTTC. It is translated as CATRGLGANVLTF.

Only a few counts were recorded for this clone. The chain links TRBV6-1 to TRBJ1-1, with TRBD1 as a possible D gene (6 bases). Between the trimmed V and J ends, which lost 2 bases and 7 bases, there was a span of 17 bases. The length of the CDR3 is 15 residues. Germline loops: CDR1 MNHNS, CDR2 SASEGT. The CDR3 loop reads CASSEIGYRVNEAFF. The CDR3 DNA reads TGTGCCAGCAGTGAAATAGGATACAGGGTAAATGAAGCTTTCTTT.

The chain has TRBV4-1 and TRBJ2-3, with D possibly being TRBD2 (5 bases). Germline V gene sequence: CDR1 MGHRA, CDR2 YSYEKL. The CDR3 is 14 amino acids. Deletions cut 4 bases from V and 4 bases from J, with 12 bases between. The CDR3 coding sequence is TGCGCCAGCAGCCTCACGGGATTCCCAGATACGCAGTATTTT. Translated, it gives CASSLTGFPDTQYF.